This T cell receptor (beta chain) derives from a study of early T cells in non-severe SARS-CoV-2 infection. On the study more broadly: The study sequenced bulk RNA from unsorted whole blood, with chains unpaired. General study findings and limits: The VDJdb matching leaned toward anti-spike CD8 responses and overlooked private and CD4 specificities.

Individual cDNA molecules received unique molecular identifiers. TCRdb re-analysed the 5' RACE reads in MiXCR, keeping a single row per CDR3 protein. Among tens of thousands of distinct CDR3 sequences listed, approximately 16% were seen once. Of note for this clonotype: Its antigen is still unknown.

Germline CDR1 and CDR2: SGHRS and YFSETQ. The CDR3 contains 15 residues. The V end was cut by 1 base, the J end by 5 bases, with 15 bases between. The origin of this receptor is an adult who was a healthcare worker with PCR-confirmed SARS-CoV-2 infection or an uninfected control (not recorded which). This sample comprised whole blood, obtained at baseline. The chain links TRBV5-1 to TRBJ1-2; a weak D match, TRBD1 (5 bases). CDR3 coding DNA: TGCGCCAGCAGCTTGACCGACAGTCCTCGGTATGGCTACACCTTC. Its translation: CASSLTDSPRYGYTF.